The rows below give T cell receptor beta chains drawn from one sample of a study of control samples from healthy donors and cancer patients. Some clones are missing from TCRdb's copy, which holds only in-frame ones; the method was immunoSEQ multiplex PCR. Of 150,000 to 200,000 clones in the sample, approximately 94% were seen once. The sequencing input was blood. The receptors originated from a woman between 18 and 30 years old in good health. The CDR3 runs from the conserved cysteine through the conserved F or W. The order of the fields is D gene, clone size, V gene, J gene, CDR3 DNA, CDR3 protein. The D gene is left open where the match is weak. Expanded clones are given a class, and other clones once, few, many or no size at all.

NA	large	TRBV11-2	TRBJ1-6	TGTGCCAGCAGCTCCGGGAATAATTCACCCCTCCACTTT	CASSSGNNSPLHF
TRBD1	NA	TRBV27	TRBJ1-5	TGTGCCAGCAGTCCCGGACAGGGCCTATATAGCAATCAGCCCCAGCATTTT	CASSPGQGLYSNQPQHF
NA	NA	TRBV7-3	TRBJ2-3	TGTGCCAGCAGCCTCGGGACTGACGCAGATACGCAGTATTTT	CASSLGTDADTQYF
NA	NA	TRBV3-1/TRBV3-2	TRBJ1-4	TGTGCCAGCAGTTCCGCTGCCCTACTGTTTTTT	CASSSAALLFF
TRBD2	NA	TRBV11-2	TRBJ2-7	TGTGCCAGCAGCTCAAGCGGGAGGGCCTTCTACGAGCAGTACTTC	CASSSSGRAFYEQYF
TRBD2	NA	TRBV3-1/TRBV3-2	TRBJ2-5	TGTGCCAGCAGCCCTAGAGCGGGAGGTTCCCAAGAGACCCAGTACTTC	CASSPRAGGSQETQYF
NA	NA	TRBV20-1	TRBJ1-1	TGCAGTGCTAGTGCTGGGGTAGTGGCCACTGAAGCTTTCTTT	CSASAGVVATEAFF
NA	NA	TRBV7-8	TRBJ1-6	TGTGCCAGCAGCTTACAAGGGATTTCACCCCTCCACTTT	CASSLQGISPLHF
NA	NA	TRBV6-5	TRBJ1-1	TGTGCCAGCGTACGGGCGATGAACACTGAAGCTTTCTTT	CASVRAMNTEAFF
TRBD2	NA	TRBV4-3	TRBJ2-3	TGCGCCAGCAGCCTCGGGACTAGCGGCCTCCTCACAGATACGCAGTATTTT	CASSLGTSGLLTDTQYF
NA	NA	TRBV7-8	TRBJ1-2	TGTGCCAGCAGCGAGAACCCGGGACGGACCTACACCTTC	CASSENPGRTYTF
TRBD1	NA	TRBV7-2	TRBJ2-7	TGTGCCAGCAGCGCAAGGACAGGCTCCTACGAGCAGTACTTC	CASSARTGSYEQYF
NA	few	TRBV5-1	TRBJ1-2	TGCGCCAGCAGCTTGATCCCTTTCGAGGGTCGGGCCTATGGCTACACCTTC	CASSLIPFEGRAYGYTF
NA	NA	TRBV12-3/TRBV12-4	TRBJ1-3	TGTGCCAGCAGCCACTCTGGAAACACCATATATTTT	CASSHSGNTIYF
NA	NA	TRBV6-5	TRBJ2-2	TGTGCCAGCGAGGGTTTGAACGGGGAGCTGTTTTTT	CASEGLNGELFF
NA	NA	TRBV27	TRBJ1-4	TGTGCCAGCAGTTTAGGCCATGAAAAACTGTTTTTT	CASSLGHEKLFF
NA	NA	TRBV28	TRBJ2-2	TGTGCCAGCAAGACTGAGTTCACCGGGGAGCTGTTTTTT	CASKTEFTGELFF
TRBD1	once	TRBV4-2	TRBJ2-7	TGTGCCAGCAGCCACGTAGGGACAGGGACTTCCTACGAGCAGTACTTC	CASSHVGTGTSYEQYF
NA	NA	TRBV5-5	TRBJ1-1	TGTGCCAGCAGCCGATCAAGTCTGAACACTGAAGCTTTCTTT	CASSRSSLNTEAFF
NA	NA	TRBV11-1	TRBJ2-3	TGTGCCAGCAGCTTACGAGGGGGGCGAATCACAGATACGCAGTATTTT	CASSLRGGRITDTQYF
NA	NA	TRBV6-5	TRBJ2-2	TGTGCCAGCGAGAGGCGGAACACCGGGGAGCTGTTTTTT	CASERRNTGELFF
NA	NA	TRBV18	TRBJ2-2	TGTGCCAGCTCAACTCTACAGGGCGTCCGGGCCGGGGAGCTGTTTTTT	CASSTLQGVRAGELFF
NA	NA	TRBV29-1	TRBJ1-1	TGCAGCGTCGCCCTGGCAGGGTATCCCACTGAAGCTTTCTTT	CSVALAGYPTEAFF
NA	NA	TRBV6-2/TRBV6-3	TRBJ2-1	TGTGCCAGCAGTTACGGTAGGGGTTCATACAATGAGCAGTTCTTC	CASSYGRGSYNEQFF
NA	NA	TRBV3-1/TRBV3-2	TRBJ2-6	TGTGCCAGCAGCCAATTTATCCGAGGGACGGTGGCGAGAGGGGCCAACGTCCTGACTTTC	CASSQFIRGTVARGANVLTF
NA	NA	TRBV18	TRBJ1-3	TGTGCCAGCTCCCCGCTGGAGGGCAGGCTTGGCTCTGGAAACACCATATATTTT	CASSPLEGRLGSGNTIYF
TRBD1	NA	TRBV14	TRBJ2-6	TGTGCCAGCAGCCATCTTGGGGGGACAGGGGGCTCTGGGGCCAACGTCCTGACTTTC	CASSHLGGTGGSGANVLTF
TRBD1	NA	TRBV6-5	TRBJ1-4	TGTGCCAGCAGTTACTCCGGGACAGGGAATGAAAAACTGTTTTTT	CASSYSGTGNEKLFF
TRBD1	NA	TRBV6-5	TRBJ2-5	TGTGCCAGCAGTACCGGGACAGGGGGCGTGACCCAGTACTTC	CASSTGTGGVTQYF
NA	NA	TRBV19	TRBJ2-1	TGTGCCAGTAGTATCTGGGGGGAGCAGTTCTTC	CASSIWGEQFF
NA	NA	TRBV5-1	TRBJ2-3	TGCGCCAGCAGCCTAGGAGGCCTCACAGATACGCAGTATTTT	CASSLGGLTDTQYF
NA	NA	TRBV5-4	TRBJ2-6	TGTGCCAGCAGCCGGTTTCAGGGTACTGGGGCCAACGTCCTGACTTTC	CASSRFQGTGANVLTF
TRBD1	NA	TRBV13	TRBJ1-1	TGTGCCAGCAGCTTAAATCAGGGGGCGAACACTGAAGCTTTCTTT	CASSLNQGANTEAFF
NA	NA	TRBV9	TRBJ2-3	TGTGCCAGCAGCGTAGCCGCGGACACAGATACGCAGTATTTT	CASSVAADTDTQYF
NA	NA	TRBV7-2	TRBJ2-4	TGTGCCAGCAGCTTAGAAGCCCGAGGGTCGGAAAACATTCAGTACTTC	CASSLEARGSENIQYF
TRBD1	NA	TRBV5-1	TRBJ1-1	TGCGCCAGCAGCTACGGACAGGGGAGCACTGAAGCTTTCTTT	CASSYGQGSTEAFF
TRBD2	NA	TRBV11-2	TRBJ2-1	TGTGCCAGCAGCTTAGGGACTAGCGGGAGAATTGAGCAGTTCTTC	CASSLGTSGRIEQFF
NA	NA	TRBV5-5	TRBJ1-4	TGTGCCAGCAGCTTGGAGGGTTACTCAACTAATGAAAAACTGTTTTTT	CASSLEGYSTNEKLFF
NA	once	TRBV7-2	TRBJ2-5	TGTGCCAGCAGCCTGACAGGTTGGCAGGAGACCCAGTACTTC	CASSLTGWQETQYF
TRBD1	NA	TRBV9	TRBJ2-1	TGTGCCAGCAGCGCTGGCACAAACTCCTACGGGGGGACAGGGGGCGTAAATGAGCAGTTCTTC	CASSAGTNSYGGTGGVNEQFF
NA	NA	TRBV19	TRBJ1-2	TGTGCCAGTAGTATTCAGTTAGCCTCGGACGGCTACACCTTC	CASSIQLASDGYTF
NA	NA	TRBV10-2	TRBJ1-1	TGCGCCAGCAGTGAGACAGAACGACCGAACACTGAAGCTTTCTTT	CASSETERPNTEAFF
NA	NA	TRBV2	TRBJ2-5	TGTGCCAGCAGTGCGGCCTGGAATCAAGAGACCCAGTACTTC	CASSAAWNQETQYF
NA	NA	TRBV7-2	TRBJ2-1	TGTGCCAGCAGCTTAGTGGGGGCTGAGTTTGGTGAGCAGTTCTTC	CASSLVGAEFGEQFF
NA	NA	TRBV11-2	TRBJ2-3	TGTGCCAGCAGCCCCGACGGCACAGATACGCAGTATTTT	CASSPDGTDTQYF
NA	once	TRBV5-1	TRBJ2-3	TGCGCCAGCAGCTTAGATCGGACAGAGACAGATACGCAGTATTTT	CASSLDRTETDTQYF
TRBD1	few	TRBV3-1/TRBV3-2	TRBJ1-2	TGTGCCAGCAGCCTAGGACAGGAAGACTTTTATGGCTACACCTTC	CASSLGQEDFYGYTF
TRBD1	NA	TRBV12-3/TRBV12-4	TRBJ1-5	TGTGCCAGCAGTGGACAGGGCGTAGAGCCCCAGCATTTT	CASSGQGVEPQHF
NA	NA	TRBV14	TRBJ2-1	TGTGCCAGCAGCCAAGACAGGACGGCCCTCGGGCAGTTCTTC	CASSQDRTALGQFF
NA	once	TRBV6-2/TRBV6-3	TRBJ2-3	TGTGCCAGCAGTTACTTTAACGGGGTGCCGCAGTATTTT	CASSYFNGVPQYF
TRBD1	NA	TRBV10-1	TRBJ1-5	TGCGCCAGCAGTGACGACAGGGGGAATAGCAATCAGCCCCAGCATTTT	CASSDDRGNSNQPQHF
NA	NA	TRBV7-2	TRBJ1-3	TGTGCCAGCAGCTTCCAGCAGGGCGCTGGAAACACCATATATTTT	CASSFQQGAGNTIYF
NA	NA	TRBV24-1	TRBJ1-5	TGTGCCACCAGTGACCCTAGAGCGGGAGTTAATCAGCCCCAGCATTTT	CATSDPRAGVNQPQHF